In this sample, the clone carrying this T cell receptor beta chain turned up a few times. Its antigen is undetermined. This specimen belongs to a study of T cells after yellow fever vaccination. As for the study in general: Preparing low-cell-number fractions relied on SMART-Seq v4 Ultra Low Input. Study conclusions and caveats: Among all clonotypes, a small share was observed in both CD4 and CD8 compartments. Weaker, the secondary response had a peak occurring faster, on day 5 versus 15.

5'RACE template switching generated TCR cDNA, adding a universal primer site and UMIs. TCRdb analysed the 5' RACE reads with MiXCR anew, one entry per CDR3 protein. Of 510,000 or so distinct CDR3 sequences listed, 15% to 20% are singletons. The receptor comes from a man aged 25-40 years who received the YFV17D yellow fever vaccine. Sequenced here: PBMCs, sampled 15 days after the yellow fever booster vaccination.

In DNA form, the CDR3 reads TGTGCCAGCAGCCCACTACCGGGGACAGACTACTACGAGCAGTACTTC. Protein sequence: CASSPLPGTDYYEQYF. The chain uses TRBV5-4 and TRBJ2-7, with TRBD1 identical over 7 bases. Losses at the gene ends were 4 bases for V and 3 bases for J; bases not matched to a gene: 13. The CDR3 contains 16 residues. Germline V gene lookup returns CDR1 SGHNT and CDR2 YYREEE (reference sequence).